Below, 32 T cell receptor beta chains from the same sample are listed, as sequenced in a study of OX40 agonist ivuxolimab in advanced cancers. The library was prepared using the immunoSEQ multiplex PCR assay. TCRdb stores this immuneACCESS table with in-frame sequences only. Part of the clones is absent; in the studies checked, under half of the shortfall reflects unresolved V genes, and no reason is known for the rest. The sample profile shows tens of thousands of clones; roughly nine tenths of them were found once. Of the sample, 0.3% to 0.4% is held by the ten largest clones. Here the sequenced sample was CD4+ or CD8+ T cells sorted from blood, taken in a trial of the OX40 agonist ivuxolimab. The receptors originated from an adult with an advanced solid tumor such as melanoma, head and neck, liver or kidney cancer.

The chain links TRBV29-1 to TRBJ2-3; D not certain. Germline-derived CDR1 and CDR2 are SQVTM and ANQGSEA. Between the trimmed V and J ends, which lost 2 bases and 4 bases, there was a span of 10 bases. The CDR3 contains 13 residues. CDR3 sequence: CSVEWGHADTQYF. DNA for the CDR3: TGCAGCGTTGAATGGGGTCATGCAGATACGCAGTATTTT.

This clone occurred a few times. The rearrangement uses TRBV18 and TRBJ2-7; D is uncertain. The CDR3 consists of 15 residues. Germline assignment: CDR1 KGHSH and CDR2 LQKENI. Trimming pared 2 bases from V and 0 bases from J, leaving 11 bases between. The CDR3: CASSPDWMSSYEQYF. The DNA for the CDR3 is TGTGCCAGCTCACCAGACTGGATGAGCTCCTACGAGCAGTACTTC.

The chain recombines TRBV18 with TRBJ2-7; 8 bases agree with TRBD1. The CDR3 is 14 amino acids. The V gene end was trimmed by 4 bases and the J gene end by 2 bases; junction bases not matched to a gene: 4. Germline V CDR1 and CDR2: KGHSH, LQKENI. The CDR3 nucleotides read TGTGCCAGCTCACTCGGACAGGGACCCTACGAGCAGTACTTC. This codes for CASSLGQGPYEQYF. Filled out from reference TRBV18 and TRBJ2-7, the complete variable domain reads NAGVMQNPRHLVRRRGQEARLRCSPMKGHSHVYWYRQLPEEGLKFMVYLQKENIIDESGMPKERFSAEFPKEGPSILRIQQVVRGDSAAYFCASSLGQGPYEQYFGPGTRLTVT.

This rearrangement joins TRBV19 to TRBJ1-1; a weak D match, TRBD1 (5 bases). The V and J ends lost 3 bases and 0 bases respectively, with 17 bases between them. The CDR3 runs to 17 residues. Germline assignment: CDR1 LNHDA and CDR2 SQIVND (reference sequence). The CDR3, as DNA: TGTGCCAGTAGTATGGTCCCGACAGAGAGCTTGAACACTGAAGCTTTCTTT. Its translation is CASSMVPTESLNTEAFF.

This chain joins TRBV6-6 and TRBJ1-3, with D tentatively TRBD1 (6 bases). Looked up from germline, CDR1 is MNHNY and CDR2 is SVGAGI (reference sequence). The V gene lost 5 bases and the J gene lost 2 bases, with 10 bases spanning the gap. This CDR3 is built from 14 residues. CDR3: CASSGGGTGNTIYF. The CDR3 DNA reads as TGTGCCAGCAGTGGAGGGGGGACTGGAAACACCATATATTTT.

This rearrangement joins TRBV11-2 to TRBJ2-1; TRBD2 might be the D (5 bases). V lost 1 base, J lost 0 bases, and 7 bases lay in between. The CDR3 has 15 amino acids. Germline CDR1 reads SGHAT; CDR2 reads FQNNGV. In DNA form, the CDR3 reads TGTGCCAGCAGCTTAGCCGGGGTCTCCTACAATGAGCAGTTCTTC. Residues: CASSLAGVSYNEQFF.

The rearrangement uses TRBV6-6 and TRBJ2-1, with 7 bases lining up with TRBD2. CDR3 size: 14 residues. CDR1 and CDR2 (germline): MNHNY, SVGAGI (reference sequence). V shed 3 bases, J shed 8 bases, and the junction held 7 bases outside the gene matches. This chain's CDR3 is CASSYGGGRDEQFF. CDR3 nucleotide sequence: TGTGCCAGCAGTTATGGGGGGGGAAGGGATGAGCAGTTCTTC.

Points on this clone: The junction shows a germline mismatch at one end, possibly a read error. V is TRBV27 and J is TRBJ2-7; TRBD1 agrees at 9 bases. Germline CDR1 is MNHEY and CDR2 is SMNVEV (reference sequence). This CDR3 has 15 residues. The CDR3 DNA sequence: TGTGCCAGCAGTTTTCTTGGGACAGGGTCCTCCGAGCAGTACTTC. This encodes CASSFLGTGSSEQYF.

The rearrangement uses TRBV11-2 and TRBJ2-7, with D tentatively TRBD2 (5 bases). Germline V gene lookup returns CDR1 SGHAT and CDR2 FQNNGV. The CDR3 is 14 amino acids. V lost 5 bases, J lost 7 bases, and 18 bases lay in between. CDR3 sequence reads: CASSPRTPSYEQYF. CDR3 bases: TGTGCCAGCAGCCCCCGGACTCCCTCTTATGAGCAGTACTTC.

The chain couples TRBV7-9 to TRBJ1-1; TRBD1 might be the D (6 bases). Germline CDR1 SEHNR, CDR2 FQNEAQ (reference sequence). With 4 bases removed from V and 3 bases from J, the gap between germline ends came to 12 bases. This CDR3 region has 14 residues. For the CDR3, the DNA is TGTGCCAGCAGCTCCGCTCGACAGGACACTGAAGCTTTCTTT. Encoded protein: CASSSARQDTEAFF. Supplemented by reference TRBV7-9 and TRBJ1-1, the full variable domain reads DTGVSQNPRHKITKRGQNVTFRCDPISEHNRLYWYRQTLGQGPEFLTYFQNEAQLEKSRLLSDRFSAERPKGSFSTLEIQRTEQGDSAMYLCASSSARQDTEAFFGQGTRLTVV.

The chain joins TRBV7-2 to TRBJ2-1, with TRBD1 matching 7 bases. The CDR3 runs to 15 residues. The germline V gene encodes CDR1 SGHTA and CDR2 FQGNSA. The J segment lost 4 bases and the V segment lost 5 bases, leaving 8 bases of the junction unmatched. In DNA form, the CDR3 reads TGTGCCAGCAGCCGCCAGGGACAGACTTACAATGAGCAGTTCTTC. This codes for CASSRQGQTYNEQFF.

The chain carries TRBV19 and TRBJ1-2; 7 bases map to TRBD1. This CDR3 spans 13 amino acids. V trimming: 6 bases; J trimming: 4 bases; junction bases outside the gene matches: 5. CDR1 is LNHDA, CDR2 SQIVND, per germline (reference sequence). The CDR3 nucleotides are TGTGCCAGTAGCCCCGACAGGGCCTATGGCTACACCTTC. Translating gives CASSPDRAYGYTF.

J is TRBJ1-2 and V is TRBV25-1; unclear D gene. CDR1 MGHDK and CDR2 SYGVNS come from the germline V gene. The V end was cut by 4 bases, the J end by 7 bases, with 13 bases between. This CDR3 comprises 13 residues. The CDR3 region has the DNA TGTGCCAGCAGTGTTACCAGCAAGCCTGGCTACACCTTC. It specifies CASSVTSKPGYTF.

The V and J genes are TRBV7-2 and TRBJ1-2, with 9 bases aligning to TRBD1. Germline CDR1 is SGHTA and CDR2 is FQGNSA. V lost 4 bases, J lost 8 bases, and 8 bases stayed unmatched. This CDR3 has 14 residues. The CDR3 region is CASSSRTGEYGYTF. CDR3 nucleotide sequence: TGTGCCAGCAGCTCCCGGACAGGGGAGTACGGCTACACCTTC.

The chain is built from TRBV2 and TRBJ1-2, with TRBD1 as a possible D gene (5 bases). Germline assignment: CDR1 SNHLY and CDR2 FYNNEI. Deletions cut 9 bases from V and 5 bases from J, with 16 bases between. The CDR3 is made up of 13 amino acids. CDR3 residues: CARSQASIYGYTF. For the CDR3, the DNA is TGTGCCAGATCACAGGCGTCTATTTATGGCTACACCTTC.

This rearrangement joins TRBV12-5 to TRBJ2-7, with D hard to call. Trimming pared 7 bases from V and 5 bases from J, leaving 18 bases between. In germline, CDR1 is LGHNT, CDR2 FRNRAP. The CDR3 sequence is 14 residues long. The CDR3 here is CASASTAGSHEQYF. Written as DNA, the CDR3 is TGTGCTAGTGCCTCCACCGCCGGGTCCCACGAGCAGTACTTC.

The chain employs TRBV5-1 and TRBJ2-3; D is unclear. V lost 3 bases to trimming and J lost 5 bases, with 10 bases between them. The CDR3 extends over 13 amino acids. Per the germline V gene, CDR1 is SGHRS and CDR2 is YFSETQ. The CDR3 reads CASSSYRLDTQYF. The DNA of the CDR3 is TGCGCCAGCAGCTCCTACCGATTAGATACGCAGTATTTT.

This rearrangement joins TRBV18 to TRBJ2-7, with TRBD2 as a possible D gene (5 bases). Germline loops: CDR1 KGHSH, CDR2 LQKENI. The CDR3 consists of 14 residues. The V and J ends lost 0 bases and 2 bases respectively, with 8 bases between them. The DNA for the CDR3 is TGTGCCAGCTCACCACCGATGAGGGCCTACGAGCAGTACTTC. It translates to CASSPPMRAYEQYF.

The chain is built from TRBV5-1 and TRBJ1-3; D is uncertain. There are 14 residues in the CDR3. CDR1 is SGHRS and CDR2 is YFSETQ in the germline V gene. Trimming cost V 0 bases and J 0 bases, with 4 bases left between them. The CDR3 sequence: CASSLGNSGNTIYF. As DNA, the CDR3 is TGCGCCAGCAGCTTGGGGAACTCTGGAAACACCATATATTTT.

This clone appeared a single time. The chain employs TRBV30 and TRBJ1-4, with D possibly being TRBD1 (6 bases). V shed 1 base and J shed 7 bases, with 16 bases lying between them. The V gene's germline CDR1 is GTSNPN and CDR2 SVGIG (reference sequence). The CDR3 extends over 15 amino acids. DNA of the CDR3: TGTGCCTGGAGTGCTCCGTGGGGGCATACTGAAAAACTGTTTTTT. Translating gives CAWSAPWGHTEKLFF.

Points on this clone: One end of the junction fails to match germline, which may point to a read error. The V call is TRBV11-1, the J call TRBJ2-7; no definite D call. Germline assignment: CDR1 SGHAT and CDR2 FQDESV (reference sequence). CDR3 length: 13 residues. CDR3 protein: CASSLGPNYDQYF. In DNA, the CDR3 is TGTGCCAGCAGCTTAGGGCCCAATTACGATCAGTACTTC.

The V and J genes are TRBV5-1 and TRBJ2-3, with D tentatively TRBD2 (6 bases). The ends were cut back, 4 bases at V and 6 bases at J, with 21 bases in the middle. The CDR3 contains 16 residues. CDR1 SGHRS and CDR2 YFSETQ come from the germline V gene. The CDR3 loop reads CASSTGLTEEFDTQYF. The DNA of the CDR3 is TGCGCCAGCAGCACCGGACTAACGGAAGAGTTTGATACGCAGTATTTT.

The rearrangement links TRBV14 to TRBJ2-5; 13 bases map to TRBD2. The V and J ends lost 4 bases and 5 bases, in that order; junction bases with no gene match: 7. The germline V gene encodes CDR1 SGHDN and CDR2 FVKESK. The CDR3 is 16 residues long. The DNA of the CDR3 is TGTGCCAGCAGCCTACGGACTAGCGGGAGCGGTGAGACCCAGTACTTC. It yields the protein CASSLRTSGSGETQYF. Variable domain in full (rest from reference TRBV14 and TRBJ2-5): EAGVTQFPSHSVIEKGQTVTLRCDPISGHDNLYWYRRVMGKEIKFLLHFVKESKQDESGMPNNRFLAERTGGTYSTLKVQPAELEDSGVYFCASSLRTSGSGETQYFGPGTRLLVL.

The gene calls are TRBV7-2 and TRBJ1-2; no definite D call. Germline CDR1 SGHTA, CDR2 FQGNSA. The CDR3 is 14 amino acids. Trimming stripped 1 base from V and 5 bases from J, with 11 bases between. CDR3 sequence reads: CASSLGWTEYGYTF. The CDR3 DNA follows: TGTGCCAGCAGCTTAGGGTGGACGGAGTATGGCTACACCTTC.

This clone was seen a single time. The chain uses TRBV5-4 and TRBJ2-5; D gene unclear. Germline-derived CDR1 and CDR2 are SGHNT and YYREEE (reference sequence). V lost 0 bases and J 4 bases, leaving 4 bases between the germline ends. This CDR3 comprises 12 residues. The CDR3 bases are TGTGCCAGCAGCTTGGGTGTAGAGACCCAGTACTTC. It yields the protein CASSLGVETQYF.

V and J are TRBV5-8 and TRBJ2-2; unclear D gene. The CDR3 has 15 residues. In germline, CDR1 is SGHTS, CDR2 YDEGEE. The V end lost 0 bases, the J end lost 3 bases, and 9 bases lay between the germline ends. CDR3: CASSLDRVDTGELFF. DNA for the CDR3: TGTGCCAGCAGCTTGGATAGGGTGGACACCGGGGAGCTGTTTTTT.

The V and J genes are TRBV10-1 and TRBJ1-5; 10 nucleotides match TRBD1. CDR3 size: 15 residues. Germline V gene data show CDR1 as WNHNN and CDR2 as SYGVQD (reference sequence). With V trimmed by 6 bases and J by 1 base, 3 bases remained unmatched. DNA of the CDR3: TGCGCCAGCAGGGGGGACAGGGGCAGCAATCAGCCCCAGCATTTT. Translation: CASRGDRGSNQPQHF.

The chain couples TRBV19 to TRBJ2-7, with 11 bases matching TRBD1. V lost 9 bases to trimming and J lost 0 bases; unmatched junction nucleotides: 16. The CDR3 loop spans 18 amino acids. From germline, CDR1 is LNHDA and CDR2 SQIVND (reference sequence). CDR3 sequence: CASTPRWDRGLSSYEQYF. In DNA form, the CDR3 reads TGTGCCAGCACCCCCCGGTGGGACAGGGGGTTAAGCTCCTACGAGCAGTACTTC.

The genes are TRBV19 and TRBJ2-7, with 8 bases fitting TRBD1. Germline V gives CDR1 LNHDA, CDR2 SQIVND (reference sequence). This CDR3 spans 18 amino acids. The V and J ends lost 2 bases and 0 bases, in that order; junction bases with no gene match: 12. The CDR3 DNA follows: TGTGCCAGTAGTATAAGTGGGTTCGACAGGGGACTCTCCTACGAGCAGTACTTC. This codes for CASSISGFDRGLSYEQYF.

This clone was recorded only once. The chain carries TRBV19 and TRBJ2-7; 10 positions match TRBD2. CDR3 length: 15 residues. Trimming cost V 4 bases and J 3 bases; bases outside gene matches: 6. Germline V gene lookup returns CDR1 LNHDA and CDR2 SQIVND (reference sequence). The CDR3 DNA reads TGTGCCAGTAGTAAGGGGACTAGCGAGCTCTACGAGCAGTACTTC. Residues: CASSKGTSELYEQYF.

The J gene is TRBJ1-2, the V gene TRBV9, with 11 bases lining up with TRBD1. The CDR3 runs 15 residues. CDR1 and CDR2 from the germline V gene are SGDLS and YYNGEE. Trimming removed 4 bases from V and 2 bases from J; junction bases left unmatched: 4. The CDR3 reads CASSTRTGGNYGYTF. The DNA of the CDR3 is TGTGCCAGCAGCACAAGGACAGGGGGCAACTATGGCTACACCTTC.

The CDR3 is CASRSTGAGELFF. The CDR3 nucleotides are TGTGCCAGCAGATCAACAGGGGCCGGGGAGCTGTTTTTT. The rearrangement uses TRBV11-3 and TRBJ2-2; 7 bases map to TRBD1. With V trimmed by 6 bases and J by 6 bases, 4 bases remained unmatched. Germline V gene lookup returns CDR1 SGHNT and CDR2 YENEEA. This CDR3 is 13 amino acids long.